Listed below are T cell receptor beta chains from one sample, sequenced in a study of early T cells in non-severe SARS-CoV-2 infection. TCRdb re-derived calls from the 5' RACE reads in MiXCR, one entry per CDR3 protein. This table holds 35,000 to 45,000 distinct CDR3 sequences, around 6.1% found once. Material: whole blood, obtained at baseline. These receptors came from an adult who was a healthcare worker with PCR-confirmed SARS-CoV-2 infection or an uninfected control (not recorded which). Each CDR3 is given with its conserved first and last residue. D genes are given only for firm matches. Clone size, where shown, is once, few, many, or a class for clones that have expanded.

clone_size | d_call | j_call | v_call | cdr3_nt | cdr3_aa
few | - | TRBJ2-1 | TRBV11-2 | TGTGCCAGCAGCTTAGCAGGGGATAGGAATGAGCAGTTCTTC | CASSLAGDRNEQFF
- | - | TRBJ2-2 | TRBV7-6 | TGTGCCAGCAGCTTAGCACCGAGGGGAGGCACCGGGGAGCTGTTTTTT | CASSLAPRGGTGELFF
- | - | TRBJ1-2 | TRBV20-1 | TGCGGTGCCCAAACCTTCGGGCTTGGCTACACCTTC | CGAQTFGLGYTF
- | - | TRBJ1-6 | TRBV27 | TGTGCCAGCAAGAACGGACGTAGGGACCGCGGGGCCTATAATTCACCCCTCCACTTT | CASKNGRRDRGAYNSPLHF
- | - | TRBJ1-6 | TRBV6-1 | TGTGCCACCTCTGACAGAGCACTCAATTCACCCCTCCACTTT | CATSDRALNSPLHF
- | - | TRBJ1-2 | TRBV4-1 | TGCGCCAGCAGCCAAGAATGGGGAGAGTATGGCTACACCTTC | CASSQEWGEYGYTF
few | - | TRBJ2-2 | TRBV4-2 | TGTGCCAGCAGCCAAGGCAGTACGAACACCGGGGAGCTGTTTTTT | CASSQGSTNTGELFF
- | TRBD2 | TRBJ2-1 | TRBV5-1 | TGCGCCAGCAGCCCCGGGGGGGGACTAGACCCCTACAATGAGCAGTTCTTC | CASSPGGGLDPYNEQFF
many | - | TRBJ1-1 | TRBV4-2 | TGTGCCAGCAGCGCGCGTAACGACGCTTTCTTT | CASSARNDAFF
many | TRBD1 | TRBJ1-3 | TRBV4-3 | TGCGCCAGCAGCCAAGATAACCTTAGGGGGCAGAGAAACACCATATATTTT | CASSQDNLRGQRNTIYF
- | - | TRBJ2-2 | TRBV18 | TGTGCCAGCGCGGCCAATAAAGGCGGGTCCGGGGAGCTGTTTTTT | CASAANKGGSGELFF
- | TRBD2 | TRBJ2-7 | TRBV6-5 | TGTGCCAGCAGTTTGAGGACTAGCGGGGGGCGGATTTACTTC | CASSLRTSGGRIYF
- | - | TRBJ1-2 | TRBV4-3 | TGCGCCAGCAGCCAAGACGGGGAGGTCGCGTATGGCTACACCTTC | CASSQDGEVAYGYTF
many | - | TRBJ2-4 | TRBV11-2 | TGTGCCAGCAGCTTAAGGCCCGGGGGCCTCCAGGAGATTCAGTACTTC | CASSLRPGGLQEIQYF
many | - | TRBJ1-1 | TRBV11-2 | TGTGCCAGCAGCTTAGGCCCGAACACTGAAGCTTTCTTT | CASSLGPNTEAFF
many | - | TRBJ2-5 | TRBV6-2/TRBV6-3 | TGTGCCAGCAGTGAACCGACAGGTGGAATGGAGACCCAGTACTTC | CASSEPTGGMETQYF
- | TRBD1 | TRBJ1-6 | TRBV27 | TGTGCCAGCAGTCAACGGGACAGGGGATCACCCCTCCACTTT | CASSQRDRGSPLHF
many | - | TRBJ2-7 | TRBV2 | TGTGCCAGCAGTGAATTTCTACCCCCCTACGAGCAGTACTTC | CASSEFLPPYEQYF
many | - | TRBJ2-1 | TRBV25-1 | TGTGCCAGCATGGCCCCTATGCGGACTGACAATGAGCAGTTCTTC | CASMAPMRTDNEQFF
few | - | TRBJ1-2 | TRBV5-4 | TGTGCCAGCAGCTTCATAGGGGACGGCGGCTACACCTTC | CASSFIGDGGYTF
- | TRBD1 | TRBJ1-1 | TRBV7-9 | TGTGCCAGCAGCTTTGTTACAGGGGCCGGAGAAGCTTTCTTT | CASSFVTGAGEAFF
few | - | TRBJ1-1 | TRBV9 | TGTGCCAGCAGCTATTGGGGGGACACTGAAGCTTTCTTT | CASSYWGDTEAFF
few | TRBD2 | TRBJ2-3 | TRBV4-1 | TGCGCCAGCAGCAAAACTAGCGGGAGTGAGGATACGCAGTATTTT | CASSKTSGSEDTQYF
many | - | TRBJ2-1 | TRBV12-3/TRBV12-4 | TGTGCCAGCAGTCCGGCCCGCCCAGACTACAATGAGCAGTTCTTC | CASSPARPDYNEQFF
few | TRBD2 | TRBJ2-1 | TRBV24-1 | TGTGCCACCAGTGACCCCTCCCGGGGGGGCGATGAGCAGTTCTTC | CATSDPSRGGDEQFF
few | - | TRBJ1-5 | TRBV7-8 | TGTGCCAGCAGCGACAATTTGATCGGCAATCAGCCCCAGCATTTT | CASSDNLIGNQPQHF
- | TRBD1 | TRBJ1-6 | TRBV6-6 | TGTGCCAGCAGTTCTGGACAGGGCGGTAATTCACCCCTCCACTTT | CASSSGQGGNSPLHF
- | - | TRBJ2-5 | TRBV11-2 | TGTGCCAGCAGCATACTCCTTTTCCAGACCCAGTACTTC | CASSILLFQTQYF
few | - | TRBJ2-7 | TRBV9 | TGTGCCAGCAGCGCATCAGACAGGATCTCCTACGAGCAGTACTTC | CASSASDRISYEQYF
many | TRBD2 | TRBJ2-7 | TRBV4-3 | TGCGCCAGCAGCCAATCCTATAGGACTAGCGATGACTACGAGCAGTACTTC | CASSQSYRTSDDYEQYF
many | TRBD1 | TRBJ2-4 | TRBV20-1 | TGCAGTGCTGACGGGACAGCCATCATAGCCAAAAACATTCAGTACTTC | CSADGTAIIAKNIQYF
many | - | TRBJ2-3 | TRBV7-6 | TGTGCCAGCAGCTTGGGAGCGGGCAGTTCCACAGATACGCAGTATTTT | CASSLGAGSSTDTQYF
- | - | TRBJ2-3 | TRBV18 | TGTGCCAGCTCACCACAGGGCACAGATACGCAGTATTTT | CASSPQGTDTQYF
few | - | TRBJ1-3 | TRBV12-3/TRBV12-4 | TGTGCCAGCAGCCTCAGAGGAGGAACCTCTCGCTCTGGAAACACCATATATTTT | CASSLRGGTSRSGNTIYF
few | - | TRBJ2-3 | TRBV14 | TGTGCCAGCAGCTCCACCGGAGATACGCAGTATTTT | CASSSTGDTQYF
many | - | TRBJ1-5 | TRBV2 | TGTGCCAGCAGTAAGACACGTAGCAATCAGCCCCAGCATTTT | CASSKTRSNQPQHF
many | TRBD1 | TRBJ2-1 | TRBV2 | TGTGCCAGCCGAGGACAGGGGGCCAATGAGCAGTTCTTC | CASRGQGANEQFF
many | TRBD1 | TRBJ1-2 | TRBV19 | TGTGCCACCTCCGAGGCAGGGGGACCCTATGGCTACACCTTC | CATSEAGGPYGYTF
many | - | TRBJ1-1 | TRBV4-3 | TGCGCCAGCAGCCAAGAGAAGCGCGGGGGGAACACTGAAGCTTTCTTT | CASSQEKRGGNTEAFF
few | - | TRBJ2-1 | TRBV29-1 | TGCAGCGAGGCGAGGGGGAATGAGCAGTTCTTC | CSEARGNEQFF
- | - | TRBJ2-7 | TRBV6-1 | TGTGCCAGCAGTATAGTGGGGGCCTCCTACGAGCAGTACTTC | CASSIVGASYEQYF
few | - | TRBJ2-1 | TRBV4-2 | TGTGCCAGCAGCCAAGCATACAATGAGCAGTTCTTC | CASSQAYNEQFF
- | - | TRBJ1-1 | TRBV20-1 | TGCAGTGCTCAAACCGACGGAGGGGCTGAAGCTTTCTTT | CSAQTDGGAEAFF
many | - | TRBJ2-7 | TRBV5-6 | TGTGCCAGCAGCTGGACCTACGAGCAGTACTTC | CASSWTYEQYF
many | - | TRBJ2-7 | TRBV2 | TGTGCCAGCAGTGGACACTACGAGCAGTACTTC | CASSGHYEQYF
many | TRBD1 | TRBJ2-7 | TRBV20-1 | TGCAGTGCTGGTGGACAGGTCCCGGGGGAGCAGTACTTC | CSAGGQVPGEQYF
many | - | TRBJ2-1 | TRBV7-2 | TGTGCCAGCAGCTTAGCTCCGGAGCGCTCCTACAATGAGCAGTTCTTC | CASSLAPERSYNEQFF
- | - | TRBJ1-4 | TRBV4-1 | TGCGCCAGCAGCCCTTATCGGGACATAAATGAAAAACTGTTTTTT | CASSPYRDINEKLFF
many | - | TRBJ2-5 | TRBV15 | TGTGCCACCAGCATGTCTCGCGAGACCCAGTACTTC | CATSMSRETQYF
- | TRBD1 | TRBJ2-1 | TRBV9 | TGTGCCAGCAGCCCTAGGGACAGCTACAATGAGCAGTTCTTC | CASSPRDSYNEQFF
- | TRBD2 | TRBJ2-7 | TRBV11-1 | TGTGCCAGCAGCTTAATAGCGGGAGGAAACGAGCAGTACTTC | CASSLIAGGNEQYF
few | - | TRBJ1-2 | TRBV9 | TGTGCCAGCAGCGGCGGGGCCTCAGGGGAAGGAGGCTACACCTTC | CASSGGASGEGGYTF
- | - | TRBJ1-5 | TRBV28 | TGTGCCAGCAGTTCCCCAGGGATGCCCCAGCATTTT | CASSSPGMPQHF
many | - | TRBJ2-1 | TRBV7-2 | TGTGCCAGCAGCTTATCCCCAGCAGTTGAGCAGTTCTTC | CASSLSPAVEQFF